These 8 T cell receptor beta chains came from one sample sequenced in a study of blood T cell repertoires in COVID-19. The repertoire was sequenced with immunoSEQ multiplex PCR; TCRdb's copy has only in-frame clones and lacks some. The table has some 150,000 clones, around 84% seen once. Sample: peripheral blood. These receptors all come from a human donor in a cohort sampled during active COVID-19.

V usage is TRBV19 and J usage is TRBJ2-1; 9 positions agree with TRBD2. The V gene's germline CDR1 is LNHDA and CDR2 SQIVND (reference sequence). This CDR3 comprises 16 residues. V lost 6 bases and J lost 10; bases outside the gene matches: 16. The CDR3 bases are TGTGCCAGTAGCCAGACTAGCGGAACGGAGGGATGGGAGCAGTTCTTC. Its translation is CASSQTSGTEGWEQFF.

This clone was counted between two and nine times. The V and J genes are TRBV29-1 and TRBJ2-1; TRBD2 might be the D (7 bases). Germline V gene data show CDR1 as SQVTM and CDR2 as ANQGSEA. The ends were cut back, 6 bases at V and 7 bases at J, with 16 bases in the middle. The CDR3 is made up of 13 amino acids. The CDR3: CSVYREGWNEQFF. The CDR3 DNA reads as TGCAGCGTATACAGGGAGGGTTGGAATGAGCAGTTCTTC.

In its sample, this clone was seen once. This chain links TRBV9 with TRBJ2-3, with 12 positions matching TRBD2. The CDR3 runs to 15 residues. From germline, CDR1 is SGDLS and CDR2 YYNGEE. V gave up 4 bases and J gave up 4 bases; unmatched junction bases: 4. The DNA for the CDR3 is TGTGCCAGCAGCCGGACTAGCGGGATACCAGATACGCAGTATTTT. Its protein is CASSRTSGIPDTQYF.

V and J are TRBV6-5 and TRBJ2-1; D possibly corresponds to TRBD1 (6 bases). Germline V gene sequence: CDR1 MNHEY, CDR2 SVGAGI. Trimming stripped 2 bases from V and 4 bases from J, with 15 bases between. The length of the CDR3 is 16 residues. The CDR3 DNA reads as TGTGCCAGCAGTTACCTTGGACAGTACCGTTACAATGAGCAGTTCTTC. This translates into CASSYLGQYRYNEQFF.

This clone was detected once. The same CDR3 is also encoded by other DNA sequences in this sample. This sequence joins TRBV19 and TRBJ2-1; D call uncertain. V was shortened by 3 bases and J by 0 bases, with 9 bases between the two germline ends. Germline assignment: CDR1 LNHDA and CDR2 SQIVND (reference sequence). The CDR3 is made up of 15 amino acids. CDR3 sequence: CASSMGQSSYNEQFF. Here the CDR3 DNA reads TGTGCCAGTAGTATGGGCCAAAGCTCCTACAATGAGCAGTTCTTC.

J is TRBJ1-6 and V is TRBV28; 9 nucleotides line up with TRBD1. The CDR3 consists of 15 residues. V lost 10 bases and J lost 5; bases outside the gene matches: 9. Germline values: CDR1 MDHEN, CDR2 SYDVKM. CDR3 in DNA: TGTGCCAACAATTACAGGGGGCCGCATAATTCACCCCTCCACTTT. This translates into CANNYRGPHNSPLHF.

Comments on this clone: Germline and junction disagree at one end, which may indicate a read error. The chain carries TRBV25-1 and TRBJ2-5; D remains unclear. The CDR3 totals 16 residues. The germline V gene has CDR1 MGHDK and CDR2 SYGVNS. Here the CDR3 reads CASSEYPGTVQEPQYF. The CDR3 DNA sequence: TGTGCCAGCAGTGAATATCCTGGCACAGTGCAAGAGCCCCAGTACTTC. The whole variable domain, filled in from reference TRBV25-1 and TRBJ2-5, reads EADIYQTPRYLVIGTGKKITLECSQTMGHDKMYWYQQDPGMELHLIHYSYGVNSTEKGDLSSESTVSRIRTEHFPLTLESARPSHTSQYLCASSEYPGTVQEPQYFGPGTRLLVL.

There are a few counts of this clone. V usage is TRBV5-1 and J usage is TRBJ1-2, with D possibly TRBD1 on 5 matching bases. The CDR3 is 13 amino acids. The V and J ends lost 0 bases and 4 bases respectively, with 7 bases between them. CDR1 is SGHRS, CDR2 YFSETQ, per germline. CDR3 nucleotides: TGCGCCAGCAGCTTGGGGGGACTCTATGGCTACACCTTC. Protein sequence: CASSLGGLYGYTF. Full variable domain (remainder filled in from reference TRBV5-1 and TRBJ1-2): KAGVTQTPRYLIKTRGQQVTLSCSPISGHRSVSWYQQTPGQGLQFLFEYFSETQRNKGNFPGRFSGRQFSNSRSEMNVSTLELGDSALYLCASSLGGLYGYTFGSGTRLTVV.